These 11 T cell receptor beta chains were all obtained from the same sample, sequenced in a study of OX40 agonist ivuxolimab in advanced cancers. TCRdb's copy holds only in-frame clones and misses some; the assay was immunoSEQ multiplex PCR. This table holds about 59,000 clones, approximately 92% found once. Sequencing was performed on CD4+ or CD8+ T cells sorted from blood, taken in a trial of the OX40 agonist ivuxolimab. These receptors were taken from an adult with an advanced solid tumor such as melanoma, head and neck, liver or kidney cancer.

This rearrangement joins TRBV4-3 to TRBJ2-5; 7 bases map to TRBD1. This CDR3 has 17 residues. Germline assignment: CDR1 LGHNA and CDR2 YSLEER. V lost 4 bases, J lost 4 bases, and 15 bases stayed unmatched. CDR3 region: CASSRLTGLGNGETQYF. The CDR3 nucleotides are TGCGCCAGCAGCCGGTTGACAGGGTTGGGAAATGGAGAGACCCAGTACTTC.

CDR3 sequence (DNA): TGTGCCAGCAGATTACAGGCAACTAATGAAAAACTGTTTTTT. Its translation: CASRLQATNEKLFF. This chain connects TRBV7-3 to TRBJ1-4; a weak D match, TRBD1 (5 bases). Trimming stripped 6 bases from V and 0 bases from J, with 8 bases between. This CDR3 has 14 amino acids. From germline, CDR1 is SGHTA and CDR2 FQGTGA.

The chain recombines TRBV27 with TRBJ2-3; 9 nucleotides line up with TRBD2. Germline V lookup: CDR1 MNHEY, CDR2 SMNVEV (reference sequence). V lost 4 bases, J lost 0 bases, and 5 bases stayed unmatched. This CDR3 spans 16 amino acids. The CDR3 reads CASSYRLAESTDTQYF. CDR3 bases: TGTGCCAGCAGTTACAGACTAGCGGAAAGCACAGATACGCAGTATTTT.

J is TRBJ1-6 and V is TRBV28; weak D call: TRBD1 (6 bases). Germline V gene sequence: CDR1 MDHEN, CDR2 SYDVKM. The CDR3 is made up of 16 amino acids. V was trimmed by 2 bases and J by 6 bases, leaving 14 bases between them. CDR3 region: CASSLTQGLGNSPLHF. The CDR3 coding sequence is TGTGCCAGCAGTTTAACTCAGGGGCTCGGTAATTCACCCCTCCACTTT.

The V and J genes are TRBV4-3 and TRBJ1-5; D is possibly TRBD1 (6 bases). Germline lookup yields CDR1 LGHNA and CDR2 YSLEER. The CDR3 is made up of 15 amino acids. V was shortened by 1 base and J by 7 bases, with 14 bases between the two germline ends. The chain's CDR3 is CASSQATGFDQPQHF. The CDR3 bases are TGCGCCAGCAGCCAAGCGACAGGATTTGACCAGCCCCAGCATTTT.

This chain joins TRBV10-3 and TRBJ2-3; 8 positions match TRBD2. Germline V gives CDR1 ENHRY, CDR2 SYGVKD. The V gene end was trimmed by 0 bases and the J gene end by 4 bases; junction bases not matched to a gene: 12. The CDR3 has 18 amino acids. The CDR3 loop reads CAISESRRGTSSADTQYF. In DNA form, the CDR3 reads TGTGCCATCAGTGAGTCCAGACGCGGGACTAGTTCCGCAGATACGCAGTATTTT.

This sequence joins TRBV2 and TRBJ2-2, with 10 bases that match TRBD2. Germline V gives CDR1 SNHLY, CDR2 FYNNEI. V shed 4 bases and J 6 bases; nucleotides not matched to a gene: 11. This CDR3 has 17 amino acids. The CDR3 here is CASSGLAGVMLPGELFF. Here the CDR3 DNA reads TGTGCCAGCAGTGGTCTAGCGGGAGTGATGCTACCCGGGGAGCTGTTTTTT.

This chain connects TRBV14 to TRBJ2-1; TRBD2 aligns across 10 bases. The CDR3 has 16 amino acids. Germline values: CDR1 SGHDN, CDR2 FVKESK. The junction had 3 bases not matched to a gene; V was cut back by 0 bases and J by 4 bases. The CDR3 DNA is TGTGCCAGCAGCCAAGACGAGCGGGAGGGATACAATGAGCAGTTCTTC. This gives the protein CASSQDEREGYNEQFF.

This clone was recorded once. The J gene is TRBJ2-1, the V gene TRBV30; 10 nucleotides agree with TRBD2. The germline V gene has CDR1 GTSNPN and CDR2 SVGIG (reference sequence). This CDR3 contains 15 residues. V was clipped by 3 bases and J by 1 base; unmatched bases: 3. The CDR3, as DNA: TGTGCCTGGAGCAGAGCGGGGGGGTCCTACAATGAGCAGTTCTTC. Its protein product is CAWSRAGGSYNEQFF.

The table lists this clone with a count of one. The chain has TRBV9 and TRBJ1-2; no clear D gene. The germline V and J ends were trimmed by 3 bases and 1 base, with 1 base remaining between them. The CDR3 length is 11 residues. From germline, CDR1 is SGDLS and CDR2 YYNGEE. The CDR3: CASSDNYGYTF. CDR3 nucleotides: TGTGCCAGCAGCGATAACTATGGCTACACCTTC.

Of note for this clone: This same CDR3 is encoded by further DNA sequences in the sample. This sequence joins TRBV9 and TRBJ2-2; unclear D gene. CDR3 length: 12 residues. CDR1 SGDLS and CDR2 YYNGEE come from the germline V gene. V lost 0 bases, J lost 5 bases, and 2 bases lay in between. CDR3 bases: TGTGCCAGCAGCGTAGGGACCGGGGAGCTGTTTTTT. Translation gives CASSVGTGELFF.